This T cell receptor (beta chain) comes out of a study of blood T cell repertoires in COVID-19. Germline values: CDR1 MNHEY, CDR2 SVGAGI. The CDR3 is made up of 14 amino acids. V lost 0 bases to trimming and J lost 1 base, with 6 bases between them. The method was immunoSEQ multiplex PCR; TCRdb's version includes in-frame clones alone and lacks a portion of them. The sample has roughly 190,000 clones; 80% to 90% are singletons. The rearrangement joins TRBV6-5 to TRBJ1-1, with D unresolved. The sequenced material came from PBMCs or T cells enriched from blood (not recorded which). The receptor was isolated from a man between 40 and 49 years old who had recovered from COVID-19. The CDR3 DNA sequence: TGTGCCAGCAGTTACTCCCAGGAGAACACTGAAGCTTTCTTT. Amino acids: CASSYSQENTEAFF.